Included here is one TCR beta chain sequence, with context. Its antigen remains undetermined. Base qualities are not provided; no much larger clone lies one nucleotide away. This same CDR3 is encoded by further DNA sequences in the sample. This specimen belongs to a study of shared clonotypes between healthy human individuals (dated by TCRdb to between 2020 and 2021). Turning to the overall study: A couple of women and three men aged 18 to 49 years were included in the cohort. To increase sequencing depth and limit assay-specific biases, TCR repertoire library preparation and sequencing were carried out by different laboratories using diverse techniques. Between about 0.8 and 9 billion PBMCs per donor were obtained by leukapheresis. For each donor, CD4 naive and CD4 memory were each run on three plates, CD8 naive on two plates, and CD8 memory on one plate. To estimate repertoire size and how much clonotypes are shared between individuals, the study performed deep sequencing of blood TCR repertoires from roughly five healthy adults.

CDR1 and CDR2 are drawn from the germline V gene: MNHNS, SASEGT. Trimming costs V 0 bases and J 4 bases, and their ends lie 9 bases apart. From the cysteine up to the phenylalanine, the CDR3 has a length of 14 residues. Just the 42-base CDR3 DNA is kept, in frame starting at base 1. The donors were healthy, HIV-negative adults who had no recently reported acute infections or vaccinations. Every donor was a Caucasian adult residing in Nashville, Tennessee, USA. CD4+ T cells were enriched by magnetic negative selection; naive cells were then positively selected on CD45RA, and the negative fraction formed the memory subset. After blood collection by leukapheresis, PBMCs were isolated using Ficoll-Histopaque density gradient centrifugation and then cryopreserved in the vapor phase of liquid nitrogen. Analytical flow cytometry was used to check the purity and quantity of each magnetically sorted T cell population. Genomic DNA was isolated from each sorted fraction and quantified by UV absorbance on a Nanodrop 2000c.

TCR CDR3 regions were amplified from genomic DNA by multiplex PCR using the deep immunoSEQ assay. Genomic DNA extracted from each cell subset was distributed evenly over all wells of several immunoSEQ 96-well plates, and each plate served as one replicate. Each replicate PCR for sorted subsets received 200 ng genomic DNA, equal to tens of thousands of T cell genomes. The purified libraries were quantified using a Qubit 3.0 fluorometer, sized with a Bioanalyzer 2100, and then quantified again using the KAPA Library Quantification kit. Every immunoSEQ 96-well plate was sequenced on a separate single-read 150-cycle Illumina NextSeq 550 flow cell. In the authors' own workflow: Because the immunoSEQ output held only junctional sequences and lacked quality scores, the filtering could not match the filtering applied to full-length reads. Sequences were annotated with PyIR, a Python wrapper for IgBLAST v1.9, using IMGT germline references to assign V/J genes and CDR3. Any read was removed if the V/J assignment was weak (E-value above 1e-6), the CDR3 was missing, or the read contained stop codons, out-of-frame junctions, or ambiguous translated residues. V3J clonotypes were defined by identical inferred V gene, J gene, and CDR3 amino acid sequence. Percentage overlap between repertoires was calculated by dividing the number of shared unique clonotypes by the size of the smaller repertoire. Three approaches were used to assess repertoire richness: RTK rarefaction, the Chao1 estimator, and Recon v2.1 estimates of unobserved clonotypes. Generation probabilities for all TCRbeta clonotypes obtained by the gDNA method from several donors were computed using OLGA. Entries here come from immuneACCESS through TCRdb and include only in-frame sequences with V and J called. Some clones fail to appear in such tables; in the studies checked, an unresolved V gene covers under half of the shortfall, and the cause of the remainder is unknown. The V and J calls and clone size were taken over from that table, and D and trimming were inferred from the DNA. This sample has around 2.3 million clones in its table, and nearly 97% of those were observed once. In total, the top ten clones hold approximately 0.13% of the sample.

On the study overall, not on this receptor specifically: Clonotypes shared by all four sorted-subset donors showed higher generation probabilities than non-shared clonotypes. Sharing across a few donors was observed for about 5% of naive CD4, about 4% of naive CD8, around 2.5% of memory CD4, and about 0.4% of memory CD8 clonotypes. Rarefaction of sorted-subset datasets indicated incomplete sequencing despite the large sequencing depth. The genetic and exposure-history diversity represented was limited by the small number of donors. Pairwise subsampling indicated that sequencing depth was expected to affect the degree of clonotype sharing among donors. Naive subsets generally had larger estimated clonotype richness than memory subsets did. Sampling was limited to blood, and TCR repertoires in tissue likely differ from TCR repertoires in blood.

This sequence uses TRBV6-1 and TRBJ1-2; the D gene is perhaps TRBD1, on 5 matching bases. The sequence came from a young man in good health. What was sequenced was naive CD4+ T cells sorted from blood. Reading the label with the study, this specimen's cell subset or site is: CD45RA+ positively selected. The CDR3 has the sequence CASSEAGRSYGYTF. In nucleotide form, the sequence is TGTGCCAGCAGTGAAGCGGGACGGAGCTATGGCTACACCTTC.